Each of the 28 T cell receptor beta chains below was sequenced from the same sample in a study of T cell repertoires in cytomegalovirus infection. MiXCR, run by TCRdb on the reads, gives a single entry per CDR3 protein. The profile shows around 250,000 distinct CDR3 sequences, approximately 15% of them singletons. The material sequenced was CD8+ T cells from PBMCs. These receptors came from a human donor in good health (CMV status not recorded). Some clones in this sample may be carry-over from other donors' samples.

The CDR3 protein is CSAGPSSYEQYF. CDR3 in DNA: TGCAGCGCGGGACCCAGCTCCTACGAGCAGTACTTC. The V and J genes are TRBV29-1 and TRBJ2-7; D assignment may be TRBD1 or TRBD2 (5 bases each). The germline V gene has CDR1 SQVTM and CDR2 ANQGSEA. The V end lost 7 bases, the J end lost 0 bases, and 10 bases lay between the germline ends. The CDR3 has 12 amino acids.

This clonotype appeared many times. The junction differs from germline at one of its ends, possibly a read error. This chain uses TRBV7-2 with TRBJ2-7; 12 bases fit TRBD2. CDR1 and CDR2 from the germline V gene are SGHTA and FQGNSA. There are 13 residues in the CDR3. Here the CDR3 DNA reads TGTGCCAGCAGCCTAGCGGGGGGGAGCGAGCAGTACTTC. It is translated as CASSLAGGSEQYF.

V and J are TRBV4-1 and TRBJ1-1; 10 nucleotides match TRBD1. V dropped 4 bases and J dropped 6; count of bases not matched to a gene: 11. CDR1 MGHRA and CDR2 YSYEKL come from the germline V gene. The CDR3 runs to 16 residues. The CDR3 spells CASSPRQGALDAEAFF. The CDR3 DNA follows: TGCGCCAGCAGCCCCAGACAGGGGGCGTTGGACGCTGAAGCTTTCTTT.

At least ten counts were recorded for this clonotype. V and J are TRBV4-2 and TRBJ1-1; D gene ambiguous. The CDR3 runs to 15 residues. Trimming took off 4 bases at V and 8 bases at J, with 20 bases between the two ends. The germline V gene encodes CDR1 LGHNA and CDR2 YNFKEQ. Here the CDR3 reads CASSPPPQDLREAFF. The DNA for the CDR3 is TGTGCCAGCAGCCCGCCCCCCCAGGACCTGAGAGAAGCTTTCTTT.

This chain joins TRBV11-2 and TRBJ2-5; 11 bases match TRBD2. Germline values: CDR1 SGHAT, CDR2 FQNNGV. The length of the CDR3 is 18 residues. V lost 7 bases, J lost 5 bases, and 18 bases stayed unmatched. The CDR3 sequence: CASILGVSGGDPKETQYF. CDR3 nucleotide sequence: TGTGCCAGCATCCTCGGGGTTAGCGGGGGGGATCCCAAGGAGACCCAGTACTTC.

By its share, this clonotype is medium-sized. The chain combines TRBV20-1 with TRBJ2-1; D is possibly TRBD2 (6 bases). Germline V gene data show CDR1 as DFQATT and CDR2 as SNEGSKA (reference sequence). V dropped 5 bases and J dropped 4 bases, with 15 bases sitting between them. The CDR3 length is 14 residues. CDR3 sequence (DNA): TGCAGTGCTCCCGGGGGAGCGGAGTACAATGAGCAGTTCTTC. Its translation is CSAPGGAEYNEQFF.

In its sample, this clonotype was seen a few times. The gene calls are TRBV2 and TRBJ1-5; D is ambiguous. The CDR3 spans 16 residues. The germline CDR1 and CDR2 sequences are SNHLY and FYNNEI. Between the trimmed V and J ends, which lost 7 bases and 9 bases, there was a span of 25 bases. CDR3: CASTDRRDAGSLPQHF. DNA of the CDR3: TGTGCCAGCACTGACCGACGGGATGCCGGATCTTTGCCCCAGCATTTT.

This clonotype was picked up many times. The chain couples TRBV7-8 to TRBJ1-5, with 8 nucleotides matching TRBD1. V lost 3 bases and J lost 6; bases outside the gene matches: 7. Germline V CDR1 and CDR2: SGHVS, FQNEAQ. This CDR3 is 15 amino acids long. The CDR3 DNA follows: TGTGCCAGCAGCTTTCGGACAGGGTCTAGTCAGCCCCAGCATTTT. Protein product: CASSFRTGSSQPQHF.

This clonotype was counted at least ten times. The chain employs TRBV7-2 and TRBJ2-5; TRBD2 aligns across 8 bases. The CDR3 runs to 15 residues. Looked up from germline, CDR1 is SGHTA and CDR2 is FQGNSA. J lost 5 bases, V lost 6 bases, and 11 bases had no gene match. CDR3 in DNA: TGTGCCAGCAGGGAGATAGCGGGGCCGCCGGAGACCCAGTACTTC. It is translated as CASREIAGPPETQYF.

In this sample, this clonotype turned up a few times. This chain links TRBV28 with TRBJ2-1; D is possibly TRBD2 (5 bases). The germline V gene has CDR1 MDHEN and CDR2 SYDVKM. V was cut by 4 bases and J by 2 bases, with 12 bases left in between. CDR3 size: 15 residues. This chain's CDR3 is CASSSLEGTYNEQFF. The CDR3 DNA is TGTGCCAGCAGTTCCCTAGAGGGTACCTACAATGAGCAGTTCTTC.

About this clonotype itself: An end of the junction does not agree with germline; a read error may underlie this. This chain uses TRBV19 with TRBJ1-1; D ambiguous. The CDR3 is 13 amino acids. Looked up from germline, CDR1 is LNHDA and CDR2 is SQIVND (reference sequence). This chain's CDR3 is CARSIDQYTEAFF. CDR3 nucleotides: TGTGCCAGGAGTATAGATCAGTACACTGAAGCTTTCTTT.

CDR3 coding DNA: TGCAGCGTTGGGGCGGGGGGCAATGAGCAGTTCTTC. This codes for CSVGAGGNEQFF. The rearrangement links TRBV29-1 to TRBJ2-1; TRBD2 agrees at 8 bases. This CDR3 spans 12 amino acids. Looked up from germline, CDR1 is SQVTM and CDR2 is ANQGSEA. V lost 4 bases and J lost 6; bases outside the gene matches: 2.

This clonotype was seen at least ten times. The chain links TRBV4-1 to TRBJ1-1; the D is unclear. This CDR3 comprises 13 residues. The germline V and J ends were trimmed by 1 base and 6 bases, with 9 bases remaining between them. Germline V gene data show CDR1 as MGHRA and CDR2 as YSYEKL. The CDR3 sequence: CASSQGGGSEAFF. CDR3 nucleotides: TGCGCCAGCAGCCAAGGCGGAGGATCTGAAGCTTTCTTT.

The rearrangement joins TRBV10-3 to TRBJ2-5, with 11 nucleotides matching TRBD2. The CDR3 totals 14 residues. J was trimmed by 4 bases and V by 6 bases; bases with no gene match: 4. From germline, CDR1 is ENHRY and CDR2 SYGVKD. The CDR3 here is CAISGGLAGETQYF. CDR3 bases: TGTGCCATCAGCGGAGGACTAGCGGGAGAGACCCAGTACTTC.

This clonotype was seen only a few times. The chain combines TRBV25-1 with TRBJ2-3; D call uncertain. Germline V gene lookup returns CDR1 MGHDK and CDR2 SYGVNS. Trimming cost V 5 bases and J 2 bases, with 17 bases left between them. This CDR3 comprises 16 residues. The CDR3, as DNA: TGTGCCAGCAGTCCTCTTGGTAGCCCGTCCACAGATACGCAGTATTTT. This translates into CASSPLGSPSTDTQYF.

This clonotype was seen repeatedly, ten times or more. V is TRBV7-6 and J is TRBJ1-2; possible D gene TRBD1, 6 bases. CDR1 is SGHVS, CDR2 FNYEAQ, per germline. V was pared by 6 bases and J by 7 bases, with 15 bases between. The CDR3 runs to 13 residues. The CDR3 DNA sequence: TGTGCCAGCAGTTCACAGGGCATCTTTGGCTACACCTTC. Translation: CASSSQGIFGYTF.

This clonotype was seen a few times. The chain is built from TRBV7-2 and TRBJ2-5; 13 bases are shared with TRBD2. The V gene end was trimmed by 1 base and the J gene end by 2 bases; junction bases not matched to a gene: 4. This CDR3 is built from 17 residues. Germline CDR1 and CDR2: SGHTA and FQGNSA. The CDR3 is CASSLVGLAGDQETQYF. Written as DNA, the CDR3 is TGTGCCAGCAGCTTAGTCGGACTAGCGGGGGATCAAGAGACCCAGTACTTC.

There are a few counts of this clonotype. V and J are TRBV5-6 and TRBJ1-1; D ambiguous. The CDR3 has 12 residues. V was shortened by 3 bases and J by 10 bases, with 13 bases between the two germline ends. Germline lookup yields CDR1 SGHDT and CDR2 YYEEEE. The CDR3 bases are TGTGCCAGCAGCTCGATCGGTTGGGGAGCTTTCTTT. Protein sequence: CASSSIGWGAFF.

This clonotype was seen once. This chain uses TRBV13 with TRBJ2-5, with a tentative D call TRBD1 (5 bases). The CDR3 is 13 amino acids. CDR1 is PRHDT, CDR2 FYEKMQ, per germline (reference sequence). Trimming cost V 5 bases and J 11 bases, with 18 bases left between them. In nucleotides, the CDR3 is TGTGCCAGCAGCCAATGGGGCCGGCCCCCTCAGTACTTC. This sequence encodes CASSQWGRPPQYF.

This chain connects TRBV10-3 to TRBJ2-5, with 16 nucleotides matching TRBD2. Germline CDR1 is ENHRY and CDR2 is SYGVKD. The CDR3 totals 17 residues. Trimming at V came to 10 bases and at J to 5 bases, leaving 13 bases not matched to a gene. CDR3 residues: CATTGTSGGVVSETQYF. The CDR3 DNA is TGTGCCACCACTGGGACTAGCGGGGGGGTAGTTTCGGAGACCCAGTACTTC.

As for this clonotype: A clone one base away is much larger, so this may be a read error. The V gene is TRBV2, the J gene TRBJ1-5, with 7 bases matching TRBD1. CDR1 is SNHLY, CDR2 FYNNEI, per germline. CDR3 length: 12 amino acids. CDR3 sequence reads: CASSSGGQPHHF. The CDR3 DNA is TGTGCCAGCAGCTCAGGGGGGCAGCCCCATCATTTT.

This clonotype was seen many times. The gene calls are TRBV12-3 or TRBV12-4 and TRBJ1-4, with TRBD1 matching 9 bases. This CDR3 contains 13 residues. V shed 4 bases and J 8 bases; nucleotides not matched to a gene: 2. CDR3 amino acids: CASSSGQGEKLFF. The CDR3 nucleotides read TGTGCCAGCAGTTCCGGACAGGGGGAAAAACTGTTTTTT.

This clonotype was picked up many times. This chain links TRBV7-6 with TRBJ2-1; D is unresolved. V was clipped by 4 bases and J by 3 bases, with 10 bases between them. The CDR3 consists of 14 residues. Germline CDR1 and CDR2: SGHVS and FNYEAQ. The CDR3 DNA sequence: TGTGCCAGCAGCTCAGACTCAATCTACAATGAGCAGTTCTTC. It translates to CASSSDSIYNEQFF.

This clonotype was counted between two and nine times. V gene TRBV27 combines with J gene TRBJ2-2, with D unclear. Germline V gene lookup returns CDR1 MNHEY and CDR2 SMNVEV (reference sequence). The CDR3 runs 14 residues. V was pared by 3 bases and J by 3 bases, with 8 bases between. The CDR3 DNA is TGTGCCAGCAGTTTCTACAGAGACACCGGGGAGCTGTTTTTT. Translation: CASSFYRDTGELFF.

This clonotype appeared a few times. The gene calls are TRBV13 and TRBJ2-5, with 7 bases lining up with TRBD2. J gave up 0 bases and V 5 bases, and 6 bases lay outside the gene matches. This CDR3 region has 15 residues. The germline V gene has CDR1 PRHDT and CDR2 FYEKMQ (reference sequence). The CDR3 region is CASSTQAGNQETQYF. The CDR3 region has the DNA TGTGCCAGCAGCACCCAAGCGGGGAACCAAGAGACCCAGTACTTC.

This clonotype has ten or more counts. The chain employs TRBV12-3 or TRBV12-4 and TRBJ2-1; TRBD2 agrees at 11 bases. There are 17 residues in the CDR3. The V and J ends lost 5 bases and 4 bases, in that order; junction bases with no gene match: 10. CDR3 in amino acids: CASSGLAGGPTYNEQFF. The CDR3 DNA is TGTGCCAGCAGTGGTCTAGCGGGGGGCCCTACGTACAATGAGCAGTTCTTC.

The chain couples TRBV28 to TRBJ2-3, with a possible D match to TRBD1 (5 bases). Looked up from germline, CDR1 is MDHEN and CDR2 is SYDVKM. The CDR3 totals 15 residues. The V end was cut by 2 bases, the J end by 0 bases, with 9 bases between. CDR3 sequence reads: CASSLDSPSTDTQYF. CDR3 nucleotide sequence: TGTGCCAGCAGTTTAGACAGCCCGAGCACAGATACGCAGTATTTT. The whole variable domain, remainder taken from reference TRBV28 and TRBJ2-3, is DVKVTQSSRYLVKRTGEKVFLECVQDMDHENMFWYRQDPGLGLRLIYFSYDVKMKEKGDIPEGYSVSREKKERFSLILESASTNQTSMYLCASSLDSPSTDTQYFGPGTRLTVL.

V usage is TRBV6-1 and J usage is TRBJ2-7, with TRBD1 as a possible D gene (5 bases). Trimming pared 2 bases from V and 3 bases from J, leaving 14 bases between. This CDR3 region has 15 residues. Germline lookup yields CDR1 MNHNS and CDR2 SASEGT. The CDR3 DNA follows: TGTGCCAGCAGTGAATCGACGACAGAGAACTACGAGCAGTACTTC. This sequence encodes CASSESTTENYEQYF.